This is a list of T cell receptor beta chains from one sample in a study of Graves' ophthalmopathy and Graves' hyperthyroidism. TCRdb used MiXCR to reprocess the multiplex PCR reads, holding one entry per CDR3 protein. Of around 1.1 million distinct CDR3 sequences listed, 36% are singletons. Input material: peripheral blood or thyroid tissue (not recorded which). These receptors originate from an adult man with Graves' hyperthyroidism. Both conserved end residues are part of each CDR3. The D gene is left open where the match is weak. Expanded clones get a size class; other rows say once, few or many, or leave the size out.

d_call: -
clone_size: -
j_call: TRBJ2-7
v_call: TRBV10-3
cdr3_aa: CAISGGLGYEQYF
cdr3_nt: TGTGCCATCAGTGGGGGACTGGGCTACGAGCAGTACTTC

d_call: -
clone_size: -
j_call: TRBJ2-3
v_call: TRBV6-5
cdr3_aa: CASSYGWESTDTQYF
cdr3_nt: TGTGCCAGCAGTTACGGGTGGGAGAGCACAGATACGCAGTATTTT

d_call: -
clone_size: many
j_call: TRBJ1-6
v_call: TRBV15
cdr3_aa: CATSRARNSPLHF
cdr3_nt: TGTGCCACCAGCAGAGCTAGAAATTCACCCCTCCACTTT

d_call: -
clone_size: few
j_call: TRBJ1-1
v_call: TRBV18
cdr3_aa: CASSREIGNEAFF
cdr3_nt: TGTGCCAGCTCACGGGAGATCGGCAATGAAGCTTTCTTT

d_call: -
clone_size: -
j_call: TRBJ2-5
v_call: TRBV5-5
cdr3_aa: CASSLGTYTEAFGETQYF
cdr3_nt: TGTGCCAGCAGCTTGGGGACCTACACTGAGGCTTTCGGAGAGACCCAGTACTTC

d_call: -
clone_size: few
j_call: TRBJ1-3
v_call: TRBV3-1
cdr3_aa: CASTAFVGNTIYF
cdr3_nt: TGTGCCAGCACCGCCTTCGTGGGAAACACCATATATTTT

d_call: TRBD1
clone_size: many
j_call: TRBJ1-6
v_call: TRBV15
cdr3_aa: CATSRDRDRVSPLHF
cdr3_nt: TGTGCCACCAGCAGAGATCGGGACAGGGTTTCACCCCTCCACTTT

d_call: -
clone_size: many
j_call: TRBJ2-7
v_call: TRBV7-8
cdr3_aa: CASSLDYSYEQYF
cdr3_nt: TGTGCCAGCAGCTTGGACTATTCCTACGAGCAGTACTTC

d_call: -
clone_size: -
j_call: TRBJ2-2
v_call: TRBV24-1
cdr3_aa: CASSETWSTTGELFF
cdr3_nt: TGTGCCAGCAGTGAGACTTGGTCTACCACCGGGGAGCTGTTTTTT

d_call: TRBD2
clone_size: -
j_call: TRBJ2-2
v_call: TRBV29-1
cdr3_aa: CSVGLAGTTGELFF
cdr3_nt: TGCAGCGTTGGGCTAGCGGGAACTACCGGGGAGCTGTTTTTT

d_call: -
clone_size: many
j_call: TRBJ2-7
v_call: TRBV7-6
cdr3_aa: CASSSGTGVEQYF
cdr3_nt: TGTGCCAGCAGCTCCGGGACGGGCGTCGAGCAGTACTTC

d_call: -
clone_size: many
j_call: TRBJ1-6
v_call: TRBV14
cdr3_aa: CASRLRHDMVSPLHF
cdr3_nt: TGTGCCAGCAGACTACGACACGATATGGTGTCACCCCTCCACTTT

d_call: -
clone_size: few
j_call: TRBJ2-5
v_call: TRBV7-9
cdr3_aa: CASNLDTGKETQYF
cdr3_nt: TGTGCCAGCAACTTAGACACCGGTAAAGAGACCCAGTACTTC

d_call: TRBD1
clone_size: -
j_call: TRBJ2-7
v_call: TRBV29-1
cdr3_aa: CSVDGQDHYEQYF
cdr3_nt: TGCAGCGTTGATGGACAGGATCACTACGAGCAGTACTTC

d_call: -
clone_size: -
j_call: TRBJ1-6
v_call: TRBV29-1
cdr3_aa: CSANRVQDGSPLHF
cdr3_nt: TGCAGCGCCAACCGGGTACAGGATGGGTCACCCCTCCACTTT

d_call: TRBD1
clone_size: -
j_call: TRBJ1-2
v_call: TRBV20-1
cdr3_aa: CSARGQGGYTF
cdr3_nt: TGCAGTGCTAGGGGACAGGGTGGCTACACCTTC

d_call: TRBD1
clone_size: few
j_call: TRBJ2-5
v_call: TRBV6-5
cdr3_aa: CATQFWDRGQETQYF
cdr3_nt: TGTGCCACCCAGTTCTGGGACAGGGGCCAAGAGACCCAGTACTTC

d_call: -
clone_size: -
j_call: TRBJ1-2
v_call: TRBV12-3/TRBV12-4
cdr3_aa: CASSIRQSNYGYTF
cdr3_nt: TGTGCCAGCAGTATCCGACAGTCTAACTATGGCTACACCTTC

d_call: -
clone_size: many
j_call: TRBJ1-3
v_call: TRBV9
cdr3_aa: CASSGDLSGNTIYF
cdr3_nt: TGTGCCAGCAGCGGGGATCTTTCTGGAAACACCATATATTTT

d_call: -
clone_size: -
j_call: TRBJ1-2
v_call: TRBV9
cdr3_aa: CASSVAPGIDYGYTF
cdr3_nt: TGTGCCAGCAGCGTAGCTCCGGGAATCGACTATGGCTACACCTTC

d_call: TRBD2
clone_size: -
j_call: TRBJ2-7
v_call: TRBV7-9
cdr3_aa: CASSLGGTSPEQYF
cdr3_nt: TGTGCCAGCAGCTTAGGGGGGACTAGCCCTGAGCAGTACTTC

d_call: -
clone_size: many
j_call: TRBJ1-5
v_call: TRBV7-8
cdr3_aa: CASSSSDSYNQPQHF
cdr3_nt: TGTGCCAGCAGCTCAAGCGACAGTTATAATCAGCCCCAGCATTTT

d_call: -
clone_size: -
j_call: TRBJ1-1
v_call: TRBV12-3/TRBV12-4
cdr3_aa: CASSPGTSGNPDTEAFF
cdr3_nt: TGTGCCAGCAGTCCCGGGACTAGCGGGAATCCCGACACTGAAGCTTTCTTT

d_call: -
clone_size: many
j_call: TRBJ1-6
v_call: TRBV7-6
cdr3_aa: CASSLGPDSPLHF
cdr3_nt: TGTGCCAGCAGCTTAGGGCCCGATTCACCCCTCCACTTT

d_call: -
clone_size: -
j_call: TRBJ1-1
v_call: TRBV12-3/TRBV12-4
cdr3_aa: CASSLLLDSPNTEAFF
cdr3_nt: TGTGCCAGCAGCCTACTCTTGGACAGCCCGAACACTGAAGCTTTCTTT

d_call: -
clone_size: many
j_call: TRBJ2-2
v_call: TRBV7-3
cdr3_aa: CASSDVRTGELFF
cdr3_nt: TGTGCCAGCAGCGACGTCAGGACCGGGGAGCTGTTTTTT

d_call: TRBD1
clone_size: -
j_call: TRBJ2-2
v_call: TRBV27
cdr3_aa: CASSTGQGDAANTGELFF
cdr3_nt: TGTGCCAGCAGTACAGGACAGGGGGATGCCGCGAACACCGGGGAGCTGTTTTTT

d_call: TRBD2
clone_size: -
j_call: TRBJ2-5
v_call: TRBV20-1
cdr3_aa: CSANGVSGVTWETQYF
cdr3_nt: TGCAGTGCTAATGGGGTGAGCGGGGTCACATGGGAGACCCAGTACTTC

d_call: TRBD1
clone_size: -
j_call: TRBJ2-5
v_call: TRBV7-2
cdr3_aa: CASRSGTGPETQYF
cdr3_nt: TGTGCCAGCAGGTCTGGGACAGGTCCAGAGACCCAGTACTTC

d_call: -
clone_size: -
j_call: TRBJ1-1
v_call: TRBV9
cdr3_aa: CASSPFPTANTEAFF
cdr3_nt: TGTGCCAGCAGCCCCTTCCCGACAGCGAACACTGAAGCTTTCTTT

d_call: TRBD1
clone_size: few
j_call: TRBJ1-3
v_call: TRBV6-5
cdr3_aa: CASSFRDSGNAIYF
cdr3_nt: TGTGCCAGCAGTTTCCGGGACAGTGGAAACGCCATATATTTT

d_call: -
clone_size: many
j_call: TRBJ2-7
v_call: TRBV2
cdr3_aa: CASSETKTGRVYEQYF
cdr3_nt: TGTGCCAGCAGTGAAACAAAGACAGGGAGGGTCTACGAGCAGTACTTC

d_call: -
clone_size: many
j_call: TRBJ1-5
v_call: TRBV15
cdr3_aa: CATSRDSGSNQPQHF
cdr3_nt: TGTGCCACCAGCAGAGATTCAGGTAGCAATCAGCCCCAGCATTTT

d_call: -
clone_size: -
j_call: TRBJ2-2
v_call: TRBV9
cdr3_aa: CASSQGPEELFF
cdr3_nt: TGTGCCAGCAGCCAAGGACCGGAGGAGCTGTTTTTT

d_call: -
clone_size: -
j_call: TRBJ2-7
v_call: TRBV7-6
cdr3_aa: CASSSTGTLHFYEQYF
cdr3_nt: TGTGCCAGCAGCTCAACCGGGACTCTACATTTTTACGAGCAGTACTTC

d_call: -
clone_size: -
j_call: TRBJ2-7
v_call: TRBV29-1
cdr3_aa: CSGQEDYEQYF
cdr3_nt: TGCAGCGGGCAGGAGGACTACGAGCAGTACTTC

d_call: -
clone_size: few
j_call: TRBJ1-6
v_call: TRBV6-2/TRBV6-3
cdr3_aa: CASSPTQGNSPLHF
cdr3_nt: TGTGCCAGCAGCCCAACTCAGGGAAACTCACCCCTCCACTTT

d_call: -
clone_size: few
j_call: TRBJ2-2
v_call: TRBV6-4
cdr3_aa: CASIGGFTGELFF
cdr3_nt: TGTGCCAGCATAGGAGGGTTTACCGGGGAGCTGTTTTTT

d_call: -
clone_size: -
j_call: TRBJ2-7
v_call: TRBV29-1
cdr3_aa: CSVESVGDGSYEQYF
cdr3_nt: TGCAGCGTTGAGTCGGTAGGAGACGGCTCCTACGAGCAGTACTTC

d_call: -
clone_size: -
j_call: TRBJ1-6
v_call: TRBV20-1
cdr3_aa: CSASRVVDSPLHF
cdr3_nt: TGCAGTGCTAGTCGGGTGGTAGATTCACCCCTCCACTTT

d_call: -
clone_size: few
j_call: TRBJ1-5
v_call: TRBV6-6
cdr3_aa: CASSYRRGRGNQPQHF
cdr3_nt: TGTGCCAGCAGTTACCGTCGGGGGAGAGGCAATCAGCCCCAGCATTTT

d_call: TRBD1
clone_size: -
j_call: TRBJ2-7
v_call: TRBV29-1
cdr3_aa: CSVTAGQGAYEQYF
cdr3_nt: TGCAGCGTGACCGCGGGACAGGGGGCATACGAGCAGTACTTC

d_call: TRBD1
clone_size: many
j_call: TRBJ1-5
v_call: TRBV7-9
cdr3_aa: CASSSGTAGYSNQPQHF
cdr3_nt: TGTGCCAGCAGCTCTGGGACAGCGGGATATAGCAATCAGCCCCAGCATTTT

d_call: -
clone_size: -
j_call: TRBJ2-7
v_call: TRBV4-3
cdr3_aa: CASSQDRQATYYGQYF
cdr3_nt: TGCGCCAGCAGCCAAGATCGGCAAGCGACATATTACGGGCAGTACTTC

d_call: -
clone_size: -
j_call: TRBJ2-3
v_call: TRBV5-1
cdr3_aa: CASSLDFDTQYF
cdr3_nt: TGCGCCAGCAGCTTGGATTTTGATACGCAGTATTTT

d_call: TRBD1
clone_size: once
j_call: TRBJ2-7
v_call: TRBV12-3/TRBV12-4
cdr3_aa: CASSETGVLNEQYF
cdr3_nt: TGTGCCAGCAGCGAGACAGGGGTCCTGAACGAGCAGTACTTC

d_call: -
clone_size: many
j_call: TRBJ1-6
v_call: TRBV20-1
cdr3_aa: CSASRVRSGHF
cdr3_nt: TGCAGTGCTAGCAGGGTCAGGTCAGGCCACTTT

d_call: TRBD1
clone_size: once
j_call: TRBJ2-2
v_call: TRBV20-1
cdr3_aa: CSARHGQGLTGELFF
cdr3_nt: TGCAGTGCTAGACATGGACAGGGGTTGACCGGGGAGCTGTTTTTT

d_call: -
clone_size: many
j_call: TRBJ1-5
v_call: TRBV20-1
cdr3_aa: CSAVDGSNQPQHF
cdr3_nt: TGCAGTGCTGTGGACGGAAGCAATCAGCCCCAGCATTTT

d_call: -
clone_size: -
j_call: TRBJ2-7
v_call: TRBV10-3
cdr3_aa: CAISDTGDEQYF
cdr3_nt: TGTGCCATCAGTGACACCGGGGACGAGCAGTACTTC

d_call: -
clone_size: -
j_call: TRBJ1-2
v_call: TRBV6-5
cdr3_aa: CASSEPDNLYGYTF
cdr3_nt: TGTGCCAGCAGTGAGCCGGACAACCTCTATGGCTACACCTTC

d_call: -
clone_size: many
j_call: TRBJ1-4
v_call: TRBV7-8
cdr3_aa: CASSLRAATNEKLFF
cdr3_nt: TGTGCCAGCAGCTTACGAGCGGCAACTAATGAAAAACTGTTTTTT

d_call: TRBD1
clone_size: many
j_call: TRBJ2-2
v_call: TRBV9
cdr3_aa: CASSDGQGVGELFF
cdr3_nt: TGTGCCAGCAGCGACGGGCAGGGGGTCGGGGAGCTGTTTTTT

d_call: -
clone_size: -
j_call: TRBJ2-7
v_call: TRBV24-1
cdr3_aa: CASSYSEGGTYEQYF
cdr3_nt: TGTGCCAGCAGTTACTCCGAAGGGGGGACCTACGAGCAGTACTTC

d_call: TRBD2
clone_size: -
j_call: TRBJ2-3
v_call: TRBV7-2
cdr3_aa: CASSLGTSGRVDTQYF
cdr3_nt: TGTGCCAGCAGCCTAGGGACTAGCGGGAGGGTGGATACGCAGTATTTT

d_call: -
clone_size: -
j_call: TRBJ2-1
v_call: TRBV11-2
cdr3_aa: CASSPARTEQFF
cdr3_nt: TGTGCCAGCAGCCCTGCAAGGACTGAGCAGTTCTTC

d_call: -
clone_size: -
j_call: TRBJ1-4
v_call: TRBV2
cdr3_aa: CASRGPDLKDEKLFF
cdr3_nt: TGTGCCAGCAGGGGGCCGGACCTAAAGGATGAAAAACTGTTTTTT

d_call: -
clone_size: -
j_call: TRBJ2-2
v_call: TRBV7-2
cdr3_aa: CASSPTGPTGELFF
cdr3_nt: TGTGCCAGCAGCCCGACAGGCCCCACCGGGGAGCTGTTTTTT

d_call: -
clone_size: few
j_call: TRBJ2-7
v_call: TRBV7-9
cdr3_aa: CASSKRDIAYEQYF
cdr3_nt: TGTGCCAGCAGTAAAAGGGACATAGCCTACGAGCAGTACTTC

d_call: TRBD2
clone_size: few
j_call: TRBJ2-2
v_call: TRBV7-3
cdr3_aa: CASSFPTSGSGTGELFF
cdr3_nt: TGTGCCAGCAGCTTCCCAACTAGCGGGAGTGGCACCGGGGAGCTGTTTTTT